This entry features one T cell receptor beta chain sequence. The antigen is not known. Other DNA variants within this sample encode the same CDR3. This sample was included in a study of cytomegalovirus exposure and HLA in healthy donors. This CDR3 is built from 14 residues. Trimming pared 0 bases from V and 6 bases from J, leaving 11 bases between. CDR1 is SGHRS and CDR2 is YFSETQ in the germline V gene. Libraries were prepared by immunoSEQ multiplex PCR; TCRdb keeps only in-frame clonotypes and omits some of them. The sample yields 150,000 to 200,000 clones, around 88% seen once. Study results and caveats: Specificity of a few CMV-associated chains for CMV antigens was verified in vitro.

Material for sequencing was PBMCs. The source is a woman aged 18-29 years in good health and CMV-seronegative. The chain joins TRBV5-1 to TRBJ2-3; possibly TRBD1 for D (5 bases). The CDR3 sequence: CASSLGSGQDTQYF. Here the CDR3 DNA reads TGCGCCAGCAGCTTGGGGTCAGGGCAGGATACGCAGTATTTT.